This TCR beta chain is from a study of T cells expressing NK-cell markers. Following a re-call of the 5' RACE reads, TCRdb has one entry per CDR3 protein and lacks DNA. The sample holds about 110,000 distinct CDR3 sequences. The sequencing input was blood T cells: a sorted CD56 or NKG2C T cell subset, CD4+ or CD8+ T cells, or bulk PBMC T cells (not recorded which). The sequence was obtained from a woman aged 18 to 75 in good health.

CDR3 amino acids: CASQETGGEQYF. The chain recombines TRBV27 with TRBJ2-7; TCRdb outputs TRBD1, but without DNA this stays unchecked. Germline CDR1 and CDR2: MNHEY and SMNVEV (reference sequence). This CDR3 region has 12 residues.